This passage covers 14 T cell receptor beta chains from one sample sequenced in a study of CD8+ T cells in alopecia areata. Sequencing templates came from extracted RNA that was reverse transcribed into cDNA. Produced via immunoSEQ multiplex PCR; TCRdb's table is partial and in-frame only. The top ten hold 3% to 3.5% of the sample, which has about 120,000 clones, around two fifths seen once. Source material: CD4+ T cells sorted from blood. The origin of the receptors is a human donor with alopecia areata.

This clone has just a few counts. The CDR3 loop is CASSSSAGTKNIQYF. For the CDR3, the DNA is TGTGCCAGCAGCTCATCGGCAGGGACCAAAAACATTCAGTACTTC. V is TRBV7-2 and J is TRBJ2-4, with a tentative D call TRBD1 (5 bases). Germline loops: CDR1 SGHTA, CDR2 FQGNSA. The CDR3 is 15 residues long. V lost 4 bases and J 2 bases, leaving 12 bases between the germline ends. Filled out from reference TRBV7-2 and TRBJ2-4, the complete variable domain reads GAGVSQSPSNKVTEKGKDVELRCDPISGHTALYWYRQSLGQGLEFLIYFQGNSAPDKSGLPSDRFSAERTGGSVSTLTIQRTQQEDSAVYLCASSSSAGTKNIQYFGAGTRLSVL.

CDR3 protein: CASSQTVEAYEQYF. In nucleotides, the CDR3 is TGTGCCAGCAGCCAGACAGTAGAAGCCTACGAGCAGTACTTC. The J gene is TRBJ2-7, the V gene TRBV2, with a weak D call TRBD1 (5 bases). Germline loops: CDR1 SNHLY, CDR2 FYNNEI. The V and J ends lost 6 bases and 2 bases respectively, with 14 bases between them. The CDR3 consists of 14 residues.

The chain is built from TRBV2 and TRBJ1-1; D call uncertain. The CDR3 length is 17 residues. Between the trimmed V and J ends, which lost 2 bases and 3 bases, there was a span of 19 bases. Per the germline V gene, CDR1 is SNHLY and CDR2 is FYNNEI. The CDR3 region is CASSERQDGWGHTEAFF. CDR3 nucleotide sequence: TGTGCCAGCAGTGAACGGCAGGACGGGTGGGGTCACACTGAAGCTTTCTTT. Based on the CDR3 plus reference TRBV2 and TRBJ1-1, the full variable domain is EPEVTQTPSHQVTQMGQEVILRCVPISNHLYFYWYRQILGQKVEFLVSFYNNEISEKSEIFDDQFSVERPDGSNFTLKIRSTKLEDSAMYFCASSERQDGWGHTEAFFGQGTRLTVV.

This clone was found once. For the CDR3, the DNA is TGTGCCTGGAGTGTAGGCGGGAGGCGGGTTAATGAGCAGTTCTTC. It yields the protein CAWSVGGRRVNEQFF. This chain joins TRBV30 and TRBJ2-1, with TRBD2 matching over 8 bases. The V and J ends lost 0 bases and 7 bases, in that order; junction bases with no gene match: 8. In germline, CDR1 is GTSNPN, CDR2 SVGIG (reference sequence). This CDR3 region has 15 residues.

This clone came up a few times. The V gene is TRBV6-5, the J gene TRBJ2-1; D is possibly TRBD1 (6 bases). This CDR3 is 14 amino acids long. Germline CDR1 MNHEY, CDR2 SVGAGI. The germline V and J ends were trimmed by 6 bases and 1 base, with 10 bases remaining between them. CDR3 in amino acids: CASSRGGSYNEQFF. As DNA, the CDR3 is TGTGCCAGCAGCCGAGGGGGTTCCTACAATGAGCAGTTCTTC.

The chain carries TRBV29-1 and TRBJ1-1; D gene uncertain. CDR3 size: 17 residues. The germline V gene has CDR1 SQVTM and CDR2 ANQGSEA. V was clipped by 4 bases and J by 3 bases, with 24 bases between them. The CDR3 DNA reads as TGCAGCGTTGCCCCATGGAGGTCTCCCCGTTTGGACACTGAAGCTTTCTTT. The encoded protein is CSVAPWRSPRLDTEAFF. Supplemented by reference TRBV29-1 and TRBJ1-1, the full variable domain reads SAVISQKPSRDICQRGTSLTIQCQVDSQVTMMFWYRQQPGQSLTLIATANQGSEATYESGFVIDKFPISRPNLTFSTLTVSNMSPEDSSIYLCSVAPWRSPRLDTEAFFGQGTRLTVV.

V and J are TRBV11-3 and TRBJ2-1; D might be TRBD2 (5 bases). The CDR3 is 16 amino acids. V lost 5 bases, J lost 8 bases, and 22 bases lay in between. Germline V gene data show CDR1 as SGHNT and CDR2 as YENEEA. The CDR3 reads CASSPGRRTRVDEQFF. The CDR3 coding sequence is TGTGCCAGCAGCCCCGGCCGGCGCACTAGAGTGGATGAGCAGTTCTTC.

Of note for this clone: This sample includes further DNA sequences coding for the same CDR3. The V and J genes are TRBV29-1 and TRBJ2-3, with TRBD1 matching 10 bases. CDR3 length: 12 residues. Germline loops: CDR1 SQVTM, CDR2 ANQGSEA. V shed 8 bases, J shed 3 bases, and the junction held 2 bases outside the gene matches. The CDR3 DNA reads as TGCAGCCTGGGACAGGGGACAGATACGCAGTATTTT. Translated, it gives CSLGQGTDTQYF.

This chain links TRBV7-9 with TRBJ2-7; 7 nucleotides agree with TRBD2. Trimming took 1 base from V and 5 from J; bases not matched to a gene: 8. The V gene's germline CDR1 is SEHNR and CDR2 FQNEAQ (reference sequence). CDR3 length: 15 amino acids. CDR3 sequence: CASSLEAGAIHEQYF. CDR3 in DNA: TGTGCCAGCAGCTTAGAGGCGGGAGCTATCCACGAGCAGTACTTC.

The chain combines TRBV9 with TRBJ2-6; D is ambiguous. V lost 4 bases and J lost 1, with 12 bases in between. The CDR3 contains 16 residues. Looked up from germline, CDR1 is SGDLS and CDR2 is YYNGEE. Here the CDR3 reads CASSSGPASGANVLTF. CDR3 in DNA: TGTGCCAGCAGCTCAGGACCAGCTTCTGGGGCCAACGTCCTGACTTTC.

The chain recombines TRBV6-5 with TRBJ2-1, with D perhaps being TRBD1 or TRBD2 (6 bases each). The CDR3 has 15 residues. V was shortened by 6 bases and J by 3 bases, with 15 bases between the two germline ends. Germline V gene data show CDR1 as MNHEY and CDR2 as SVGAGI. The CDR3 DNA reads as TGTGCCAGCAGCCGGGTAGGGGGGCTCTACAATGAGCAGTTCTTC. Protein product: CASSRVGGLYNEQFF.

The V and J genes are TRBV27 and TRBJ2-6, with D maybe TRBD1 (7 bases). Germline CDR1 is MNHEY and CDR2 is SMNVEV (reference sequence). V was cut by 2 bases and J by 0 bases, with 14 bases left in between. The CDR3 runs 18 residues. The CDR3 here is CASSLRGLATSGANVLTF. The DNA for the CDR3 is TGTGCCAGCAGTTTAAGGGGGCTAGCGACCTCTGGGGCCAACGTCCTGACTTTC.

The V gene is TRBV29-1, the J gene TRBJ2-7; D uncertain. The CDR3 is made up of 12 amino acids. V lost 5 bases and J 1 base, leaving 9 bases between the germline ends. Germline V gives CDR1 SQVTM, CDR2 ANQGSEA. The CDR3 reads CSVHKGSYEQYF. In nucleotides, the CDR3 is TGCAGCGTTCATAAGGGATCCTACGAGCAGTACTTC.

This clone was counted between two and nine times. This rearrangement joins TRBV5-4 to TRBJ2-5, with TRBD2 matching 14 bases. The CDR3 sequence is 15 residues long. CDR1 is SGHNT and CDR2 is YYREEE in the germline V gene (reference sequence). V dropped 4 bases and J dropped 5; count of bases not matched to a gene: 4. The DNA for the CDR3 is TGTGCCAGCAGCGACTGGACTAGCGGGGGGGAGACCCAGTACTTC. It yields the protein CASSDWTSGGETQYF.